The present TCR beta chain was sequenced within a study of CD8+CD57+ T cells in acquired aplastic anemia. The overall study: On average, sorted CD4+ and CD8+ cells gave 3.2 ug of DNA. Whole-study findings and limits: Around 29 CD8+ CDR3 sequences were shared between patients and controls.

V was clipped by 6 bases and J by 3 bases, with 6 bases between them. The CDR3 is 12 residues long. Researchers used genomic DNA as the template to profile TCR beta VDJ and CDR3. TCRdb re-called the reads with MiXCR, one entry per CDR3 protein. In the table there are some 280,000 distinct CDR3 sequences, 45% to 70% of which are singletons. In its sample, this clonotype was seen once. Its specificity is not known. This chain joins TRBV12-3 or TRBV12-4 and TRBJ1-3; D call uncertain. The specimen was sorted CD4+, CD8+, or CD8+CD57+ T cells (not recorded which) from PBMCs. This TCR was recovered from a human donor with severe aplastic anemia or a healthy control (not recorded which). The CDR3 spells CASREVGNTIYF. CDR3 bases: TGTGCCAGCAGGGAGGTTGGAAACACCATATATTTT.